The present T cell receptor (beta chain) was sequenced within a study of T cell repertoires in cytomegalovirus infection. Study context: It was the public TCR beta signatures that indicated both CMV infection and matching HLA type.

About this clonotype: What it recognizes is unknown.

TCRdb passed the reads through MiXCR, listing each CDR3 protein once. The table shows hundreds of thousands of distinct CDR3 sequences, with 24% occurring only once. Findings and caveats of the study: Frequencies of public TCR beta families were cumulated, and this identified carriers of CMV plus the relevant HLA. HLA-C-restricted CMV clonotypes gave the most frequent clonotype in two of eight donors.

Germline CDR1 and CDR2: MDHEN and SYDVKM. The ends lost 5 bases at V and 4 bases at J; junction bases unmatched: 10. This CDR3 is built from 16 residues. Sequences were obtained from CD8+ T cells from PBMCs. The receptor's source is a human donor in good health (CMV status not recorded). Some clones in this sample may be carry-over from other donors' samples. The V gene is TRBV28, the J gene TRBJ2-3; TRBD1 agrees at 9 bases. The DNA of the CDR3 is TGTGCCAGCAGTCCATACAGGGGGCTCCTCCCAGATACGCAGTATTTT. This encodes CASSPYRGLLPDTQYF.